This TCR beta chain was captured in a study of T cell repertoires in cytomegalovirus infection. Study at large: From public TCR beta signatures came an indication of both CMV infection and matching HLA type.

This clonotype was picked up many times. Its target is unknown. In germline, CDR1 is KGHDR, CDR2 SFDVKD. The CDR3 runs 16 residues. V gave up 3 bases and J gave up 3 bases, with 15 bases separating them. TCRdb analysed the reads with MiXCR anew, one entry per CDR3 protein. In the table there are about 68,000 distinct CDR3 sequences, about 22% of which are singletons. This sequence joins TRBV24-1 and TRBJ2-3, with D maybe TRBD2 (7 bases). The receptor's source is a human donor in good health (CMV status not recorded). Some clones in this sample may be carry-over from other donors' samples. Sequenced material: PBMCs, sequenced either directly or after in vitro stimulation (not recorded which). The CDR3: CATSDPGEGETDTQYF. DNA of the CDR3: TGTGCCACCAGTGATCCAGGGGAGGGGGAGACAGATACGCAGTATTTT.